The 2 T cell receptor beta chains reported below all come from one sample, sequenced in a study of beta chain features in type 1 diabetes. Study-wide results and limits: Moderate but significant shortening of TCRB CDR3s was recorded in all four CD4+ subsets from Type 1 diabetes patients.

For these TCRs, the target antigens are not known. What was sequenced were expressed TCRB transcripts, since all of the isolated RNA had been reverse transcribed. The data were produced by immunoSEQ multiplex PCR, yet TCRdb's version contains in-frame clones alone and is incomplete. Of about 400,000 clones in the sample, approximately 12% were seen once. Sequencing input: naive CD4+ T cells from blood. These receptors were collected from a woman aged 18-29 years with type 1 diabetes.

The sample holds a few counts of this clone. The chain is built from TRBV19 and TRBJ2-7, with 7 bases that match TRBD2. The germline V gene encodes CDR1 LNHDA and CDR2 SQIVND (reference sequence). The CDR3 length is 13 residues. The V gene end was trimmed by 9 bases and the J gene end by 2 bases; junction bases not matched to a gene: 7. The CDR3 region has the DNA TGTGCCAGCCGCCCGGCGGGGGCCTACGAGCAGTACTTC. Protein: CASRPAGAYEQYF.

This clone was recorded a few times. The CDR3 sequence is CASSFRTGVAGELFF. CDR3 bases: TGCGCCAGCAGCTTCAGGACAGGGGTTGCCGGGGAGCTGTTTTTT. The chain employs TRBV5-1 and TRBJ2-2, with 9 bases lining up with TRBD1. Looked up from germline, CDR1 is SGHRS and CDR2 is YFSETQ. Unmatched junction bases numbered 5, after V lost 2 bases and J lost 6 bases. The CDR3 has 15 amino acids. Full variable domain (missing parts from reference TRBV5-1 and TRBJ2-2): KAGVTQTPRYLIKTRGQQVTLSCSPISGHRSVSWYQQTPGQGLQFLFEYFSETQRNKGNFPGRFSGRQFSNSRSEMNVSTLELGDSALYLCASSFRTGVAGELFFGEGSRLTVL.